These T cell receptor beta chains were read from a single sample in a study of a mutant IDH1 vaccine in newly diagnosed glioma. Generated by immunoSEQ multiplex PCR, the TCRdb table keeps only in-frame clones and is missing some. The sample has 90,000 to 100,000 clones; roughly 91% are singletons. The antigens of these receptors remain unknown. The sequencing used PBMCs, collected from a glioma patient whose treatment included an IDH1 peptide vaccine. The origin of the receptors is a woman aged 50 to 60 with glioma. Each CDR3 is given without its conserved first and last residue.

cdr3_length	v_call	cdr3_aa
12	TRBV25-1	ASSDRPGWAGQY
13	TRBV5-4	ASSEQTGRGNTIY
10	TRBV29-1	SVLVNTGELF
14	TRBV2	ASRSGLAGGHNEQF
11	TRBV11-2	ASSFEVRETQY
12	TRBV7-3	ASSSRTGKDKAF
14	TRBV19	ASTPRGQASYYGYT
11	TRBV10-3	ATTPEQIYEQY
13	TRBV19	ASSIGGRAGDEQF
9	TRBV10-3	AISGRRPQH
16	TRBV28	ASSLGRWGQVFNQPQH
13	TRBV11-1	ASSLGWERIDEQF
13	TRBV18	ASSPYWQANTEAF
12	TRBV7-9	ASSLVGTGNTIY
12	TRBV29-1	SVIGLAGGYEQY
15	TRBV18	ASSPFGKTATNEKLF
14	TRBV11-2	ASSLRSGPWDDEQF